This TCR beta chain is drawn from a study of cytomegalovirus exposure and HLA in healthy donors. PCR amplification relied on 60 Vbeta primers (plus 13 Jbeta primers). Method: immunoSEQ multiplex PCR; TCRdb's copy keeps in-frame clones and lacks some. The data hold under 150,000 clones, with more than 80% observed a single time. A few counts support this clone. This CDR3 comprises 15 residues. Looked up from germline, CDR1 is SGHAT and CDR2 is FQNNGV. V lost 5 bases and J lost 5, with 18 bases in between. This TCR derives from a male donor in good health and CMV-seronegative. V gene TRBV11-2 combines with J gene TRBJ1-2, with D maybe TRBD1 (6 bases). The material sequenced was PBMCs. The CDR3 loop is CASSPRTASVYGYTF. CDR3 bases: TGTGCCAGCAGCCCTCGGACAGCCTCCGTATATGGCTACACCTTC.